Following are 11 T cell receptor beta chains from one sample sequenced in a study of T cell responses to AZD1222 COVID-19 vaccine. Some clones are missing from TCRdb's copy, which holds only in-frame ones; the method was immunoSEQ multiplex PCR. The data contain 150,000 or so clones, over 80% of them singletons. The sample here was peripheral blood, taken 28 days after the second AZD1222 dose. These TCRs come from an adult who received the AZD1222 COVID-19 vaccine.

The chain uses TRBV5-4 and TRBJ1-1; 9 nucleotides match TRBD1. Per the germline V gene, CDR1 is SGHNT and CDR2 is YYREEE (reference sequence). V trimming: 5 bases; J trimming: 11 bases; junction bases outside the gene matches: 19. The CDR3 runs to 16 residues. CDR3 coding DNA: TGTGCCAGCAGGCGCTCCGGGACAGGGTCGGCGGGAGGGGCTTTCTTT. This codes for CASRRSGTGSAGGAFF.

The chain has TRBV10-3 and TRBJ2-3; D is ambiguous. V was pared by 11 bases and J by 0 bases, with 12 bases between. The CDR3 is 13 residues long. Looked up from germline, CDR1 is ENHRY and CDR2 is SYGVKD. CDR3 nucleotide sequence: TGTGCCTACAAGGGCCGTAGCACAGATACGCAGTATTTT. It translates to CAYKGRSTDTQYF.

This chain connects TRBV2 to TRBJ1-6; 8 nucleotides agree with TRBD1. The length of the CDR3 is 15 residues. The junction had 3 bases not matched to a gene; V was cut back by 6 bases and J by 2 bases. Germline CDR1 reads SNHLY; CDR2 reads FYNNEI. The CDR3 nucleotides are TGTGCCAGCAGCCCAGGGGGCCCCTATAATTCACCCCTCCACTTT. This gives the protein CASSPGGPYNSPLHF.

This chain joins TRBV28 and TRBJ1-5; D unresolved. V lost 6 bases to trimming and J lost 1 base, with 4 bases between them. Germline loops: CDR1 MDHEN, CDR2 SYDVKM. The CDR3 runs to 12 residues. CDR3 in amino acids: CASRGSNQPQHF. The CDR3 DNA is TGTGCCAGCAGAGGGAGCAATCAGCCCCAGCATTTT.

This chain links TRBV6-5 with TRBJ2-4; maybe TRBD2 (6 bases). Germline V CDR1 and CDR2: MNHEY, SVGAGI. V was cut by 2 bases and J by 8 bases, with 16 bases left in between. This CDR3 spans 15 amino acids. The CDR3 reads CASSYQAGPQYIQYF. The CDR3 DNA follows: TGTGCCAGCAGTTACCAAGCGGGCCCTCAATACATTCAGTACTTC.

The gene calls are TRBV19 and TRBJ2-3, with TRBD1 matching 10 bases. The CDR3 is 14 residues long. Germline CDR1 is LNHDA and CDR2 is SQIVND (reference sequence). With V trimmed by 7 bases and J by 4 bases, 5 bases remained unmatched. In DNA form, the CDR3 reads TGTGCCAGTATAGGAGGGACAGGGGCAGATACGCAGTATTTT. Its protein is CASIGGTGADTQYF.

This rearrangement joins TRBV29-1 to TRBJ2-1; no firm D call. There are 11 residues in the CDR3. The V gene lost 2 bases and the J gene lost 4 bases, with 3 bases spanning the gap. Per the germline V gene, CDR1 is SQVTM and CDR2 is ANQGSEA. This chain's CDR3 is CSVESYNEQFF. DNA for the CDR3: TGCAGCGTTGAATCGTACAATGAGCAGTTCTTC.

For this clone: Other DNA sequences within the sample encode an identical CDR3. The rearrangement uses TRBV7-3 and TRBJ2-3, with TRBD2 matching over 10 bases. CDR1 and CDR2 from the germline V gene are SGHTA and FQGTGA. This CDR3 region has 15 residues. V was clipped by 5 bases and J by 2 bases; unmatched bases: 4. The CDR3 loop reads CASSQAGGSTDTQYF. The CDR3 nucleotides read TGTGCCAGCAGCCAAGCGGGAGGGTCCACAGATACGCAGTATTTT.

The V gene is TRBV6-5, the J gene TRBJ2-3; D uncertain. The CDR3 is made up of 12 amino acids. V was clipped by 5 bases and J by 2 bases, with 5 bases between them. Germline CDR1 reads MNHEY; CDR2 reads SVGAGI. In DNA form, the CDR3 reads TGTGCCAGCAGTCCAGCCACAGATACGCAGTATTTT. Protein product: CASSPATDTQYF.

The J gene is TRBJ1-3, the V gene TRBV5-4, with 7 bases fitting TRBD1. The CDR3 is made up of 17 amino acids. Germline V gene sequence: CDR1 SGHNT, CDR2 YYREEE (reference sequence). The V and J ends lost 4 bases and 0 bases, in that order; junction bases with no gene match: 10. The CDR3 loop reads CASSPLTGAHSGNTIYF. For the CDR3, the DNA is TGTGCCAGCAGCCCTTTAACAGGGGCCCACTCTGGAAACACCATATATTTT.

The J gene is TRBJ2-7, the V gene TRBV27; possible D gene TRBD2, 7 bases. Trimming took 5 bases from V and 6 from J, leaving 20 bases between them. This CDR3 spans 15 amino acids. Germline CDR1 reads MNHEY; CDR2 reads SMNVEV (reference sequence). In DNA, the CDR3 is TGTGCCAGCAGTAGGGACGGGGGGCTGGTTCTCGAGCAGTACTTC. Protein product: CASSRDGGLVLEQYF.